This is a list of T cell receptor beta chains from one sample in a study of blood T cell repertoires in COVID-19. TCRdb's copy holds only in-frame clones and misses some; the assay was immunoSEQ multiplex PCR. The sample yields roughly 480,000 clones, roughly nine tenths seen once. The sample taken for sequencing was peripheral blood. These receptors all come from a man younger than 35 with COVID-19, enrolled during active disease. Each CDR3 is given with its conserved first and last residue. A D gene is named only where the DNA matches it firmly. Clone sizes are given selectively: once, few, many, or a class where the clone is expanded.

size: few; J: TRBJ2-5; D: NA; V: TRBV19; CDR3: CASSIGAGIGQETQYF; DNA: TGTGCCAGTAGTATAGGGGCAGGGATCGGCCAAGAGACCCAGTACTTC
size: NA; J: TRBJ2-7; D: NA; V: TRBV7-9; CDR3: CASSRQDYEQYF; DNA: TGTGCCAGCAGCCGACAGGACTACGAGCAGTACTTC
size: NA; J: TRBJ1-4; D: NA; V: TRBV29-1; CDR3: CSVEVSGNEKLFF; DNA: TGCAGCGTTGAAGTCAGCGGTAATGAAAAACTGTTTTTT
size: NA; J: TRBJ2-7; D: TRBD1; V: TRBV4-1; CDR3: CASSGTGRDYEQYF; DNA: TGCGCCAGCAGTGGGACAGGGAGGGATTACGAGCAGTACTTC
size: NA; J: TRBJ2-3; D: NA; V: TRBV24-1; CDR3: CATSVEGGTDTQYF; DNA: TGTGCCACCAGTGTTGAGGGAGGCACAGATACGCAGTATTTT
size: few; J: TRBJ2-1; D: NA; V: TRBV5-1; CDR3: CASSLWLSNNEQFF; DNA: TGCGCCAGCAGCTTGTGGTTGTCTAACAATGAGCAGTTCTTC
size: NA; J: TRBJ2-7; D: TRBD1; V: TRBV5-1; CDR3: CASSFGTGLYEQYF; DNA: TGCGCCAGCAGCTTCGGGACAGGCCTTTACGAGCAGTACTTC
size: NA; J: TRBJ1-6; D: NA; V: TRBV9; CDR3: CASSVVGGPLHF; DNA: TGTGCCAGCAGCGTAGTAGGGGGACCCCTCCACTTT
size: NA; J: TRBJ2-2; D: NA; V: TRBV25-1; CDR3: CASSELHNSGDTGELFF; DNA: TGTGCCAGCAGTGAACTACACAATTCCGGGGACACCGGGGAGCTGTTTTTT
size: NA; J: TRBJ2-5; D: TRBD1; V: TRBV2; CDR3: CASSVGRDRGLGTQYF; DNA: TGTGCCAGCAGTGTCGGGCGGGACAGGGGTTTAGGGACCCAGTACTTC
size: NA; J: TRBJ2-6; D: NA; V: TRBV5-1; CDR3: CASSGGSGANVLTF; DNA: TGCGCCAGCAGCGGGGGCTCCGGGGCCAACGTCCTGACTTTC
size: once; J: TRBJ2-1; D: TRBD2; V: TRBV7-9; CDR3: CASSLDSGRVGEQFF; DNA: TGTGCCAGCAGCTTAGACAGCGGGAGGGTAGGTGAGCAGTTCTTC
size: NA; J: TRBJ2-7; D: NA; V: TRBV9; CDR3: CASSVDGRGDYEQYF; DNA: TGTGCCAGCAGCGTAGATGGCAGGGGGGACTACGAGCAGTACTTC
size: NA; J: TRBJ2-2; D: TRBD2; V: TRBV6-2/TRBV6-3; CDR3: CASSPRGLAGVGFTTGELFF; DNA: TGTGCCAGCAGCCCCCGGGGGCTAGCGGGAGTCGGTTTCACCACCGGGGAGCTGTTTTTT
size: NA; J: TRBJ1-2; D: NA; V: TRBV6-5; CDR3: CASRDGGSYGYTF; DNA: TGTGCCAGCAGGGACGGGGGGAGCTATGGCTACACCTTC
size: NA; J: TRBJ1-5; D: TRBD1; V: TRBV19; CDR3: CASSWDRGIGQPQHF; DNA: TGTGCCAGTAGTTGGGACAGGGGGATAGGTCAGCCCCAGCATTTT
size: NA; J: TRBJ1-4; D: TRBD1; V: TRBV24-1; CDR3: CATIPPRDRDEKLFF; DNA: TGTGCCACCATACCGCCCCGGGACAGGGACGAAAAACTGTTTTTT
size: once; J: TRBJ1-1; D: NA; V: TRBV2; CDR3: CASSDQGNTEAFF; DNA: TGTGCCAGCAGTGACCAGGGGAACACTGAAGCTTTCTTT
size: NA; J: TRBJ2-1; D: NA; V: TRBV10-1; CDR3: CASSRDSSYNEQFF; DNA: TGCGCCAGCAGCCGCGATAGCTCCTACAATGAGCAGTTCTTC
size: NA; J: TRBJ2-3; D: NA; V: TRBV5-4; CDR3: CASSSRGGAVTQYF; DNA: TGTGCCAGCAGCTCCCGAGGGGGGGCGGTTACGCAGTATTTT
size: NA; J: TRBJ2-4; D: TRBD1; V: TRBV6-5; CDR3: CASSRTGDKNIQYF; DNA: TGTGCCAGCAGTAGGACAGGGGATAAAAACATTCAGTACTTC
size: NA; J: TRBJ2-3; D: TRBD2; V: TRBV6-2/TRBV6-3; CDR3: CASSPSAGGGTDTQYF; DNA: TGTGCCAGCAGTCCGTCAGCGGGAGGGGGCACAGATACGCAGTATTTT
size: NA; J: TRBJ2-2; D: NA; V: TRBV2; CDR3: CASQGGANTGELFF; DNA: TGTGCCAGCCAGGGGGGAGCGAACACCGGGGAGCTGTTTTTT
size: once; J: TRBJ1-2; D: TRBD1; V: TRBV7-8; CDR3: CASSTKSGTGAYGYTF; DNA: TGTGCCAGCAGCACGAAATCCGGGACAGGGGCCTATGGCTACACCTTC
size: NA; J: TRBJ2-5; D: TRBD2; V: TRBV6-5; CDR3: CASSYSTAGSETQYF; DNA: TGTGCCAGCAGTTACTCGACAGCGGGGAGTGAGACCCAGTACTTC
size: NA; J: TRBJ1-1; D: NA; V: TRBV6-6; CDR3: CASSYSVRQLEAFF; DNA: TGTGCCAGCAGTTACTCCGTCAGGCAGTTGGAAGCTTTCTTT
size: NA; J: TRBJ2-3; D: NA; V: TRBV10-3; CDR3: CAISEVSADTQYF; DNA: TGTGCCATCAGTGAAGTTAGCGCAGATACGCAGTATTTT